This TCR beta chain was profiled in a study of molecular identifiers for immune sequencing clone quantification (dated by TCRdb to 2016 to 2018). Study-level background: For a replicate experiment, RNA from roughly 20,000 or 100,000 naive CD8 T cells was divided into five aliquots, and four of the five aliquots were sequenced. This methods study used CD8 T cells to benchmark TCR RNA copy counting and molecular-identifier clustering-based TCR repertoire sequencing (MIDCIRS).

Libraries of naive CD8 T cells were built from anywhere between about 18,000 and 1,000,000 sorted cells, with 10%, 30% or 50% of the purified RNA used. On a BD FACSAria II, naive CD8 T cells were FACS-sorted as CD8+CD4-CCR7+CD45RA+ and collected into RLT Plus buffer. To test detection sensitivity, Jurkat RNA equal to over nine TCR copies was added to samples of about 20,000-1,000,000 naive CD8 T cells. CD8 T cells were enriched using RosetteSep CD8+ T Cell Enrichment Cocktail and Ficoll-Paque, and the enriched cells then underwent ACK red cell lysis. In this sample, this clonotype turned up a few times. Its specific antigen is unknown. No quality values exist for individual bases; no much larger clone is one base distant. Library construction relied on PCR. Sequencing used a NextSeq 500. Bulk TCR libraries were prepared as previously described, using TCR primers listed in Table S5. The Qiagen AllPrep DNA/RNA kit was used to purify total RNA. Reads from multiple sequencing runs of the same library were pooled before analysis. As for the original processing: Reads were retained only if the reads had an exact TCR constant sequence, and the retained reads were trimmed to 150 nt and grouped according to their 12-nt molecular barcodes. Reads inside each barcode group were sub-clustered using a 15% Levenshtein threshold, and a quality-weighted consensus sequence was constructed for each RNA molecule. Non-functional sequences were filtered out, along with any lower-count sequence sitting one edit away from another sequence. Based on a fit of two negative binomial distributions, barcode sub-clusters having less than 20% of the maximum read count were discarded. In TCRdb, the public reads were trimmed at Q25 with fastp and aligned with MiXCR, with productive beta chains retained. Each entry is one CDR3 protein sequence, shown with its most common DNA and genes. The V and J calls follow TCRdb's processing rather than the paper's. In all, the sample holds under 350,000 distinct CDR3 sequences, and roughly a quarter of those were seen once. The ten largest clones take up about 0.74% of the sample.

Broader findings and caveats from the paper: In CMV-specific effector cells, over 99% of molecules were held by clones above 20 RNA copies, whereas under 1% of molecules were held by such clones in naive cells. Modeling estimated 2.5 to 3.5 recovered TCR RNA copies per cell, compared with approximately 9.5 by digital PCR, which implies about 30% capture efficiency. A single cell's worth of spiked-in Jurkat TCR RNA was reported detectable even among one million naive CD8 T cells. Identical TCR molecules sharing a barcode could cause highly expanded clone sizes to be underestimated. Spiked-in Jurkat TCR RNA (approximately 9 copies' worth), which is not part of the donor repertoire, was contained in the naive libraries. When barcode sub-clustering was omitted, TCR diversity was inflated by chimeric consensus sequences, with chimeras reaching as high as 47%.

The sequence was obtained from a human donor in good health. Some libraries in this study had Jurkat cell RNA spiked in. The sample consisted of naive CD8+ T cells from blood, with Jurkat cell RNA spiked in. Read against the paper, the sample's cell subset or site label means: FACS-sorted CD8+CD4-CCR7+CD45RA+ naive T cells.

The sequenced DNA: TGTGCCAGCAGCTTGGTTCCCGGAACCGGGGAGCTGTTTTTT. This translates into CASSLVPGTGELFF. The rearrangement joined TRBV5-6 to TRBJ2-2; there is no confident call for the D gene. From the germline V gene, CDR1 is SGHDT and CDR2 is YYEEEE. From the cysteine through the phenylalanine, the CDR3 covers 14 amino acids. CDR3 DNA only is kept here, 42 bases in frame from base 1. V loses 0 bases of germline sequence and J loses 5 bases, and the interval between the two ends is 8 bases. Where the CDR3 stops, the reference TRBV5-6 and TRBJ2-2 genes take over; the full variable domain is DAGVTQSPTHLIKTRGQQVTLRCSPKSGHDTVSWYQQALGQGPQFIFQYYEEEERQRGNFPDRFSGHQFPNYSSELNVNALLLGDSALYLCASSLVPGTGELFFGEGSRLTVL.